This T cell receptor beta chain was captured in a study of CD8+ T cells in alopecia areata. Across the study: Treated patients were given oral tofacitinib, which was dosed at 5 to 10 mg twice daily.

Treatment specified: oral pan-JAK inhibitor, 5-10 mg twice daily. V lost 0 bases and J 4 bases, leaving 5 bases between the germline ends. The CDR3 runs 13 residues. CDR1 and CDR2 (germline): SGDLS, YYNGEE. Extraction of RNA preceded its reverse transcription into cDNA, which served as the sequencing template. TCRdb's table, derived via immunoSEQ multiplex PCR, lists solely in-frame clones and lacks some. The sample yields 190,000 or so clones, about 60% seen once. V is TRBV9 and J is TRBJ2-1; D gene ambiguous. The TCR was taken from a human donor with alopecia areata. The starting material was CD8+ T cells sorted from blood, obtained at week 24, from a patient treated with tofacitinib. CDR3 sequence reads: CASSVGQYNEQFF. The CDR3, as DNA: TGTGCCAGCAGCGTAGGTCAGTACAATGAGCAGTTCTTC.